This T cell receptor (beta chain) was identified during a study of shared clonotypes between healthy human individuals. Points from the study as a whole: Sequencing depth was expected to influence donor clonotype sharing.

From germline, CDR1 is WSHSY and CDR2 SAAADI. V was pared by 6 bases and J by 5 bases, with 11 bases of the junction left unmatched. The CDR3 extends over 16 amino acids. Donors were Caucasian adults residing in Nashville, Tennessee, USA. Of note for this clone: As yet, its antigen is unknown.

Deep was the level used in running the assay. The unsorted PBMC replicate PCRs were performed with roughly 300 ng DNA, 30,000 to 35,000 T cell genomes. TCRdb's table, derived via immunoSEQ multiplex PCR, lists solely in-frame clones and lacks some. The sample holds roughly 490,000 clones, 70% to 80% seen once. What was sequenced was PBMCs. The chain uses TRBV10-2 and TRBJ2-1, with TRBD2 identical over 9 bases. This clonotype was obtained from a woman in her 40s in good health. Some clones in this sample may be carry-over from other donors' samples. The CDR3 here is CASSFGTSRRNNEQFF. The CDR3 DNA reads TGCGCCAGCAGCTTCGGGACTAGCAGACGGAACAATGAGCAGTTCTTC.